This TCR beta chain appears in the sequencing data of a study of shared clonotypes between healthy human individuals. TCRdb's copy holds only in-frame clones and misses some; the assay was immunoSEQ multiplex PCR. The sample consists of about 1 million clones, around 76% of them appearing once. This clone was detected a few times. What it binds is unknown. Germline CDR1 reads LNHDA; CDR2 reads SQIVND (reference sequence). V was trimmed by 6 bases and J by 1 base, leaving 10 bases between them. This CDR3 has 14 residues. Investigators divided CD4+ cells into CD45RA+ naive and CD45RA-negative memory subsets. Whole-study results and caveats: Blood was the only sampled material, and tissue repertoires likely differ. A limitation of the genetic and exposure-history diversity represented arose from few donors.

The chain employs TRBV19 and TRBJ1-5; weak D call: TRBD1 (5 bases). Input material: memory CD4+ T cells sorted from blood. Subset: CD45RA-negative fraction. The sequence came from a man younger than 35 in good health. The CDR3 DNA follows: TGTGCCAGTAGGGGCGGACACAGCAATCAGCCCCAGCATTTT. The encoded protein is CASRGGHSNQPQHF.